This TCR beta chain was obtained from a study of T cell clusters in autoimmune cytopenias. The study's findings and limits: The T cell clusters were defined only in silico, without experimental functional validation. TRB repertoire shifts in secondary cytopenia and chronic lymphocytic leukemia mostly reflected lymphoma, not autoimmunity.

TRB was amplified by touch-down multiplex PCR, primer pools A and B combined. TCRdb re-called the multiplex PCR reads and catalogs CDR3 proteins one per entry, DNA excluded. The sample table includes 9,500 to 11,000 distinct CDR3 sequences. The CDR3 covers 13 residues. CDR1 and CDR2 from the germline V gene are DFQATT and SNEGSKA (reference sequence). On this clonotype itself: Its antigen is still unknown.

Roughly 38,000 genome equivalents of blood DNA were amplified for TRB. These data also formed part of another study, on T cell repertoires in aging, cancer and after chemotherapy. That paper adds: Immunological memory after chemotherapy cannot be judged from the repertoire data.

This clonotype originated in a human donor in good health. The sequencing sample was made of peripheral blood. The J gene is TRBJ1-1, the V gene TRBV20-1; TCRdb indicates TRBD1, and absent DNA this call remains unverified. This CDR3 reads CSASLTVNTEAFF.